This T cell receptor (beta chain) was recovered during a study of blood T cell repertoires in COVID-19. Participants had their cohort set by participant-reported clinical history. TCRdb keeps only in-frame clones here, not all; method: immunoSEQ multiplex PCR. Of 270,000 or so clones in the sample, approximately 90% are singletons; the top ten hold 1.2%. This CDR3 is 19 amino acids long. J gave up 4 bases and V 3 bases, and 14 bases lay outside the gene matches. The germline gives CDR1 LGHNA, CDR2 YSLEER. The sample was PBMCs or T cells enriched from blood (not recorded which). This TCR was recovered from a woman aged 40 to 50 with acute COVID-19. This chain connects TRBV4-3 to TRBJ2-3, with 12 bases lining up with TRBD2. The CDR3 sequence is CASSQRLAGDVGYADTQYF. CDR3 nucleotides: TGCGCCAGCAGCCAGAGACTAGCGGGAGACGTAGGGTACGCAGATACGCAGTATTTT.